This T cell receptor (beta chain) emerged from a study of control samples from healthy donors and cancer patients. The data were produced by immunoSEQ multiplex PCR, yet TCRdb's version contains in-frame clones alone and is incomplete. The data hold approximately 110,000 clones, with under 90% observed a single time. This CDR3 has 12 residues. V lost 3 bases to trimming and J lost 8 bases; unmatched junction nucleotides: 1. Sample: blood. The V gene is TRBV12-3 or TRBV12-4, the J gene TRBJ1-1, with 9 bases lining up with TRBD1. The receptor comes from a woman aged 45-60 years in good health. This CDR3 reads CASSLGQGEAFF. As DNA, the CDR3 is TGTGCCAGCAGTTTGGGACAGGGAGAAGCTTTCTTT.